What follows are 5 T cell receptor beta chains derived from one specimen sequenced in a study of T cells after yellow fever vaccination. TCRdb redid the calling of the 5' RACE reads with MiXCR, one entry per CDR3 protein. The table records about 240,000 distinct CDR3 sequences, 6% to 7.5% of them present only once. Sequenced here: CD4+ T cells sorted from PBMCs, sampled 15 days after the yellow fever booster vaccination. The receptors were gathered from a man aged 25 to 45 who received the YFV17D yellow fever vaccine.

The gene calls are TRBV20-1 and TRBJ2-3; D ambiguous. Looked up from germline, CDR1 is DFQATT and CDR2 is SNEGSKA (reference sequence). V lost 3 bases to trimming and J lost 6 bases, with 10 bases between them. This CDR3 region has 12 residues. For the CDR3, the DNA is TGCAGTGCTAGTCCGACACCGGATACGCAGTATTTT. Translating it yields CSASPTPDTQYF.

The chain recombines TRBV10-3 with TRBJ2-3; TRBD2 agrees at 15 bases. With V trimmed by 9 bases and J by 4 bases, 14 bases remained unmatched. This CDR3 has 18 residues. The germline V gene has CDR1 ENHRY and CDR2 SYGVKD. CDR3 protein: CAMSGGLAGGAGADTQYF. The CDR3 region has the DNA TGTGCCATGAGCGGGGGACTAGCGGGAGGTGCAGGGGCAGATACGCAGTATTTT.

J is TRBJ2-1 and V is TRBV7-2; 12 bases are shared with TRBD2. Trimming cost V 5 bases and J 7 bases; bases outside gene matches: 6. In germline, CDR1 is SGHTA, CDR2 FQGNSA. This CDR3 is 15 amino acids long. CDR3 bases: TGTGCCAGCAGCGCGACTAGCGGGAGTCCTAATGAGCAGTTCTTC. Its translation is CASSATSGSPNEQFF.

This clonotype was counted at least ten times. This CDR3 reads CASSFSIGTRGSYEQYF. In DNA form, the CDR3 reads TGTGCCAGCAGTTTTTCTATCGGGACACGGGGCTCCTACGAGCAGTACTTC. The V and J genes are TRBV12-3 or TRBV12-4 and TRBJ2-7; tentative D call: TRBD1 (6 bases). The CDR3 consists of 17 residues. Trimming took off 3 bases at V and 0 bases at J, with 18 bases between the two ends.

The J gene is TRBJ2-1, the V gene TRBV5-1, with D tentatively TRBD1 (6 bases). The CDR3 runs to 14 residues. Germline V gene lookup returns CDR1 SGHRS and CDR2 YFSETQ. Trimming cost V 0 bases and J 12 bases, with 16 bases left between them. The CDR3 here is CASSLVTGSHVQFF. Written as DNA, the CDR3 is TGCGCCAGCAGCTTGGTTACAGGGTCTCATGTGCAGTTCTTC.